Described below is a single TCR beta chain sequence and its context. Its specific antigen is unknown. Per-nucleotide qualities are absent, and no much larger clonotype sits a single base away. The record originates from a study of sequential checkpoint blockade in melanoma (dated by TCRdb to the late 2010s). Background for the entire study: Using 1:1 randomization, the trial assigned patients either to first-line nivolumab followed by ipilimumab (arm A) or to ipilimumab followed by nivolumab (arm B). Maintenance nivolumab was given following each of the two trial sequences.

TCRbeta CDR3 regions were immunosequenced from genomic DNA with the immunoSEQ Assay. Genomic DNA was amplified by bias-controlled multiplex PCR before high-throughput sequencing. Processing in the source paper ran as follows. To quantify the absolute abundance of each unique TCRbeta CDR3 region, the sequences were collapsed and filtered. Clonality, defined as 1 minus Pielou's evenness, was calculated using only productive rearrangements. A previously published method was used to identify clones whose frequencies were significantly greater in on-treatment samples than in baseline samples. Not all clones reach the TCRdb copy of this immuneACCESS table, which keeps in-frame sequences only. Checked studies attribute under half of the gap to unresolved V genes and leave the rest unexplained. The V and J calls and clone size are taken from that table; D and trimming were inferred from the DNA. The sample table shows fewer than 30,000 clones, and 65% to 85% are seen once. 17% of the sample goes to the ten largest clones.

CDR1 is given as MGHDK and CDR2 as SYGVNS, both from the germline V gene. The CDR3 numbers 15 residues from cysteine through phenylalanine. The entry retains the CDR3 DNA only, 45 bases that are in frame from base 1. Trimming takes 8 bases off V and 8 bases off J; junction bases not matched to a gene: 16. The label giving this sample's treatment or condition can be read as: randomized to nivolumab then ipilimumab (arm A) or the reverse (arm B). Prior DNA-damaging chemotherapy had not been received by any trial patient. A FACS Aria II flow cytometer was used to sort live CD3+CD8+ cells that were negative for CD19 and CD56 from thawed PBMCs. The samples were obtained from melanoma patients enrolled in CheckMate 064, an open-label, randomized phase II trial testing sequential checkpoint blockade. Peripheral blood mononuclear cells were collected by leukapheresis, purified using Ficoll-Paque, and frozen in human serum containing about 10% DMSO. Immediately after sorting, the purity of sorted blood CD3+CD8+ cells was verified to be >98%, after which DNA was extracted.

Broad study findings and their caveats: Validation of the response-prediction model combining TCR metrics and mutation burden is needed in larger, independent patient cohorts.

This TCR was recovered from a human donor with melanoma. The chain couples TRBV25-1 to TRBJ2-7, and TRBD2 matches 9 of the central bases. The sample in question was CD8+ T cells sorted from blood (inferred from file names), obtained from a patient given nivolumab and ipilimumab in sequence. Here the CDR3 is given as CASSRLAGYPTKQYF. The nucleotide sequence reads TGTGCCAGCTCCCGGCTAGCGGGATATCCTACGAAGCAGTACTTC.